This T cell receptor (beta chain) was captured by sequencing in a study of CD8+ T cells in alopecia areata. Study-wide background: Treated patients took oral tofacitinib at 5 to 10 mg twice daily. Study findings and constraints: Uncertainty remains about how baseline CD8+ expansion links to response, with one nonresponder. Sequence data from scalp samples additionally include resident alphabeta T cells of normal skin.

Treatment described: oral pan-JAK inhibitor, 5-10 mg twice daily. Patients with alopecia areata provided lesional scalp punch biopsies as well as peripheral blood. Details on this clone: Its target is unknown.

CDR1 and CDR2 from the germline V gene are SQVTM and ANQGSEA. The J segment lost 2 bases and the V segment lost 8 bases, leaving 5 bases of the junction unmatched. This CDR3 region has 14 residues. Sequencing templates came from extracted RNA that was reverse transcribed into cDNA. TCRdb keeps only in-frame clones here, not all; method: immunoSEQ multiplex PCR. The table includes under 200,000 clones, less than 70% detected once. The chain recombines TRBV29-1 with TRBJ1-3; 11 bases agree with TRBD1. This TCR derives from a human donor with alopecia areata. Sequencing was performed on CD4+ T cells sorted from blood, taken at week 4, from a patient treated with tofacitinib. The CDR3 DNA reads as TGCAGCACCGAGGGACAGGGGGCTGGAAACACCATATATTTT. Encoded protein: CSTEGQGAGNTIYF.